Below, one T cell receptor beta chain is given with its context. The antigen it binds to is not known. It has no much larger one-base neighbor in the sample; base qualities were not kept. The data are from a study of Ad26.COV2.S vaccination and SARS-CoV-2 variants (dated by TCRdb to the early 2020s). At the level of the whole study: Donors in the vaccine arm were drawn from COV1001, a phase I-IIa trial of Ad26.COV2.S in healthy adults that was multicentre, randomized, double-blind and placebo-controlled. Dosing of Ad26.COV2.S was intramuscular, at either 5x10^10 or 1x10^11 viral particles, delivered as one shot or as two shots spaced 56 days apart. The specificity and breadth of SARS-CoV-2-reactive T cell receptors after Ad26.COV2.S vaccination were assessed by TCRbeta repertoire sequencing. The TCR-sequenced set comprised around 30 samples: some 20 Ad26.COV2.S vaccine recipients, 5 placebo recipients and 8 SARS-CoV-2 convalescent individuals. Trial participants were randomized into five groups of five, in which low-dose or high-dose Ad26.COV2.S was given once or twice, or placebo was given on both occasions. Investigators remained blinded to trial group allocation during experiments and outcome assessment.

What the authors observed across the whole study: It was noted by the authors that total T cell responses may have been underestimated by the TCR breadth and depth analyses. Compared with placebo recipients, Ad26.COV2.S recipients showed higher spike-specific TCR breadth (P = 0.0014). After vaccination, substantial breadth of spike-specific CD8+ and CD4+ T cell responses was reported. Non-spike TCR breadth was comparable between vaccine and placebo recipients, consistent with the vaccine containing only spike. The study lacked the statistical power to compare responses across vaccine doses or regimens.

From the cysteine through the phenylalanine, the CDR3 covers 13 amino acids. Only the CDR3 DNA stays, 39 bases, in frame from base 1. The V and J ends are trimmed by 2 bases and 7 bases, leaving 12 bases between them. CDR1 and CDR2 are read off the germline V gene as MNHEY and SVGEGT. TCRbeta CDR3 regions were sequenced with the immunoSEQ Assay. After extraction, genomic DNA underwent amplification by bias-controlled multiplex PCR, followed by high-throughput sequencing. In the original analysis: To quantify the absolute abundance of every unique TCRbeta CDR3 region, sequences were collapsed and filtered. T cell fraction was estimated by normalization of TCRbeta template counts to usable DNA, with usable DNA being measured through amplification of reference genes present in all nucleated cells. Repertoire TCRs were annotated as SARS-CoV-2-specific by exact matching of V gene, CDR3 amino acid sequence and J gene to a known reactive TCR set. MIRA supplied the reference SARS-CoV-2 TCR set, which was filtered for enrichment in COVID-19-positive ImmuneCODE repertoires so that public or cross-reactive TCRs were removed. Using the MIRA antigens, annotated TCRs were further analysed by specific ORF or by position within an ORF. Breadth was defined as annotated unique rearrangements over total unique productive rearrangements; depth was the summed frequency of those rearrangements. Two-sided Wilcoxon rank-sum tests were used to compare TCR breadth between groups. Entries here come from immuneACCESS through TCRdb and include only in-frame sequences with V and J called. Some clones fail to appear in such tables; in the studies checked, an unresolved V gene covers under half of the shortfall, and the cause of the remainder is unknown. The DNA was the basis for D and trimming; V, J and clone size are from that table. The sample has around 400,000 clones on record, around 82% of them singletons. Jointly, the top ten make up 7% to 9.5% of the sample.

The sample's treatment or condition label, decoded: roughly 18 received Ad26.COV2.S at low or high dose, single or two shots; roughly 5 received placebo; per-sample allocation not given. Repertoires of vaccine and placebo recipients were sequenced from samples collected on day 63 after the first injection. Between 29 July and 7 August 2020, Cohort 1b enrolled around 25 adults aged 18-55 years at one site in Boston, USA. Ad26.COV2.S was a replication-incompetent adenovirus type 26 vector that expressed a prefusion-stabilized SARS-CoV-2 spike protein derived from the original Wuhan strain. This TCR was recovered from a person between 18 and 60 years old who received the Ad26.COV2.S COVID-19 vaccine or a placebo. Material: peripheral blood, obtained in a trial of Ad26.COV2.S vaccine versus placebo. The rearranged segments are TRBV6-2 or TRBV6-3 and TRBJ2-7, with TRBD2 tentatively as D gene (5 bases match). The DNA sequence is TGTGCCAGCAGTTACGGGTTGGGGAGTGAGCAGTACTTC. This codes for CASSYGLGSEQYF.